The 4 T cell receptor beta chains listed next were all sequenced from one sample in a study of human T cells and chemical hapten exposure. Time point reported: pre-sensitization, week 0. Treatment noted: therapeutic diphenylcyclopropenone sensitization with weekly scalp DPC. MiXCR was run by TCRdb on the RACE reads, yielding one entry per CDR3 protein. The sample lists about 85,000 distinct CDR3 sequences, 8.5% occurring once. The sequences come from whole blood, collected in connection with sensitization to the hapten diphenylcyclopropenone (DPC). The receptors were sampled from a middle-aged man with alopecia areata. Some clones in this sample may be carry-over from other donors' samples.

V gene TRBV10-3 combines with J gene TRBJ2-7; possibly TRBD1 for D (6 bases). The V end lost 0 bases, the J end lost 5 bases, and 14 bases lay between the germline ends. CDR1 ENHRY and CDR2 SYGVKD come from the germline V gene. The CDR3 length is 15 residues. CDR3 region: CAISESYSTGNEQYF. CDR3 sequence (DNA): TGTGCCATCAGTGAGTCCTACTCAACAGGGAACGAGCAGTACTTC.

The chain uses TRBV7-9 and TRBJ2-7; tentative D call: TRBD2 (6 bases). CDR1 SEHNR and CDR2 FQNEAQ come from the germline V gene (reference sequence). The length of the CDR3 is 13 residues. Trimming left V 10 bases short and J 4 bases short, with 17 bases between. DNA for the CDR3: TGTGCCATCCACGGGACTCCTGGATACGAGCAGTACGTC. Translating gives CAIHGTPGYEQYV.

The V call is TRBV2, the J call TRBJ2-7; tentatively, D is TRBD2 (6 bases). Per germline, CDR1 SNHLY and CDR2 FYNNEI. This CDR3 is built from 14 residues. Trimming shortened V by 6 bases and J by 2 bases, and 14 bases separated the two germline ends. The DNA of the CDR3 is TGTGCCAGCAGCTCCGGGACTCCTCCCTACGAGCAGTACTTC. Translation: CASSSGTPPYEQYF.

The chain carries TRBV12-3 or TRBV12-4 and TRBJ2-2, with D possibly being TRBD1 (6 bases). The CDR3 runs 14 residues. V dropped 1 base and J dropped 5 bases, with 8 bases sitting between them. The CDR3, as DNA: TGTGCCAGCAGTTTAGACGGGACAACCGGGGAGCTGTTTTTT. Translated, it gives CASSLDGTTGELFF.